The next 11 T cell receptor beta chains were all read from a single sample in a study of blood T cell repertoires in COVID-19. The data were produced by immunoSEQ multiplex PCR, yet TCRdb's version contains in-frame clones alone and is incomplete. The sample yields 200,000 to 300,000 clones, over 75% seen once. The specimen sequenced was peripheral blood. The receptors stem from a woman at least 80 years old with acute or convalescent COVID-19.

This clone was seen once. The chain is built from TRBV20-1 and TRBJ1-2; D is undetermined. This CDR3 contains 10 residues. V dropped 4 bases and J dropped 5 bases, with 5 bases sitting between them. Per the germline V gene, CDR1 is DFQATT and CDR2 is SNEGSKA (reference sequence). The CDR3 region is CSATGYGYTF. For the CDR3, the DNA is TGCAGTGCTACGGGTTATGGCTACACCTTC.

This clone was seen once. The chain carries TRBV7-2 and TRBJ2-7, with D perhaps TRBD1 (6 bases). V shed 8 bases and J shed 6 bases, with 20 bases lying between them. CDR3 length: 14 residues. The germline V gene encodes CDR1 SGHTA and CDR2 FQGNSA. CDR3 sequence reads: CASGLGASSFEQYF. CDR3 DNA sequence: TGTGCCAGCGGGCTGGGGGCTTCCTCATTCGAGCAGTACTTC. Looking up the rest from reference TRBV7-2 and TRBJ2-7 gives the full variable domain: GAGVSQSPSNKVTEKGKDVELRCDPISGHTALYWYRQSLGQGLEFLIYFQGNSAPDKSGLPSDRFSAERTGGSVSTLTIQRTQQEDSAVYLCASGLGASSFEQYFGPGTRLTVT.

The gene calls are TRBV15 and TRBJ2-7; D call uncertain. The V end lost 0 bases, the J end lost 7 bases, and 13 bases lay between the germline ends. Germline V lookup: CDR1 LNHNV, CDR2 YYDKDF (reference sequence). This CDR3 has 14 amino acids. The CDR3 spells CATSRDQSPREQYF. For the CDR3, the DNA is TGTGCCACCAGCAGAGATCAATCTCCCCGGGAGCAGTACTTC.

The chain couples TRBV28 to TRBJ1-2; 9 bases match TRBD1. Germline trimming cut 6 bases from V and 5 bases from J; bases unmatched to any gene: 7. The CDR3 is 14 amino acids. The germline V gene has CDR1 MDHEN and CDR2 SYDVKM. The CDR3 region is CASRAQGQGYGYTF. The CDR3 DNA is TGTGCCAGCAGAGCCCAAGGACAGGGGTATGGCTACACCTTC.

The chain is built from TRBV30 and TRBJ2-6; tentative D call: TRBD2 (5 bases). V was cut by 2 bases and J by 4 bases, with 6 bases left in between. Germline V lookup: CDR1 GTSNPN, CDR2 SVGIG (reference sequence). The CDR3 length is 13 residues. The DNA of the CDR3 is TGTGCCTGGAGTACGGGAGGGGCCAACGTCCTGACTTTC. Translating it yields CAWSTGGANVLTF.

The chain is built from TRBV11-1 and TRBJ2-7; D possibly corresponds to TRBD1 (6 bases). Germline lookup yields CDR1 SGHAT and CDR2 FQDESV (reference sequence). This CDR3 has 13 amino acids. V lost 5 bases and J lost 2, with 10 bases in between. CDR3 amino acids: CASSSRGTYEQYF. Written as DNA, the CDR3 is TGTGCCAGCAGCAGCAGGGGAACCTACGAGCAGTACTTC.

The gene calls are TRBV10-3 and TRBJ2-3, with D possibly matching TRBD1 (5 bases). Germline V gene sequence: CDR1 ENHRY, CDR2 SYGVKD. This CDR3 contains 13 residues. V gave up 10 bases and J gave up 6 bases, with 17 bases separating them. DNA for the CDR3: TGTGCCAGCGAAAAGGACAATGCGGATACGCAGTATTTT. Its translation is CASEKDNADTQYF.

The chain joins TRBV5-1 to TRBJ2-3; weak D call: TRBD2 (6 bases). This CDR3 has 16 residues. Germline V gives CDR1 SGHRS, CDR2 YFSETQ. Trimming pared 4 bases from V and 2 bases from J, leaving 17 bases between. CDR3 protein: CASSAAGGTLTDTQYF. CDR3 DNA: TGCGCCAGCAGCGCCGCGGGTGGGACTCTCACAGATACGCAGTATTTT. Together with reference TRBV5-1 and TRBJ2-3, the CDR3 gives the full variable domain: KAGVTQTPRYLIKTRGQQVTLSCSPISGHRSVSWYQQTPGQGLQFLFEYFSETQRNKGNFPGRFSGRQFSNSRSEMNVSTLELGDSALYLCASSAAGGTLTDTQYFGPGTRLTVL.

The gene calls are TRBV4-2 and TRBJ2-3, with a weak D call TRBD2 (6 bases). The CDR3 is 15 amino acids. Germline V gene data show CDR1 as LGHNA and CDR2 as YNFKEQ. Trimming removed 1 base at V and 2 bases at J, with 10 bases between. DNA of the CDR3: TGTGCCAGCAGCCAAGTTAGCGGTGACACAGATACGCAGTATTTT. This encodes CASSQVSGDTDTQYF.

Only one count was recorded for this clone. The rearrangement uses TRBV5-1 and TRBJ1-4; 7 nucleotides agree with TRBD1. The CDR3 loop spans 15 amino acids. Germline V gene data show CDR1 as SGHRS and CDR2 as YFSETQ. V trimming: 4 bases; J trimming: 5 bases; junction bases outside the gene matches: 8. The CDR3 is CASSLQGLENEKLFF. The CDR3 DNA reads TGCGCCAGCAGCCTACAGGGGTTAGAGAATGAAAAACTGTTTTTT.

CDR3 residues: CASSSRTSGGAHEQYF. CDR3 bases: TGTGCCAGCAGCTCCCGGACTAGCGGGGGGGCCCACGAGCAGTACTTC. This rearrangement joins TRBV5-4 to TRBJ2-7, with 15 bases matching TRBD2. The CDR3 spans 16 residues. Germline CDR1 and CDR2: SGHNT and YYREEE (reference sequence). The V gene end was trimmed by 3 bases and the J gene end by 5 bases; junction bases not matched to a gene: 6.